The T cell receptor beta chain described here comes from a study of cytomegalovirus exposure and HLA in healthy donors. Study-level background: Counted in an early data release were tens of millions of unique TCRs from HLA-typed donors.

The CDR3 is made up of 15 amino acids. The germline V gene encodes CDR1 MNHNY and CDR2 SVGAGI (reference sequence). V lost 6 bases, J lost 0 bases, and 9 bases lay in between. Remarks on this clone: Its specificity is not known.

Overall study results and limits: The authors later found HLA-associated TCR beta chains more clonally expanded than equally common others. By HLA locus, TCR association rates varied in a later analysis, with DRB1 showing the most and HLA-C the fewest.

The PCR employed 60 Vbeta primers together with 13 Jbeta primers. TCRdb's copy holds only in-frame clones and misses some; the assay was immunoSEQ multiplex PCR. This repertoire includes about 75,000 clones. The V and J genes are TRBV6-6 and TRBJ2-6, with D maybe TRBD2 (6 bases). The receptor comes from a middle-aged man in good health and CMV-seronegative. Source material: PBMCs. The DNA of the CDR3 is TGTGCCAGCAGAACGGGGGACTCTGGGGCCAACGTCCTGACTTTC. Its protein product is CASRTGDSGANVLTF.